This T cell receptor (beta chain) was identified during a study of T cells in Graves' hyperthyroidism and ophthalmopathy. RNA transcripts gave rise to amplified TCR beta CDR3 regions. First-round RT-PCR targeting the TCR CDR3 was performed with the HTBI primer set. MiXCR was run by TCRdb on the multiplex PCR reads, yielding one entry per CDR3 protein. The data contain 340,000 or so distinct CDR3 sequences, around 20% of them seen just once; the ten biggest clones take up roughly 52%. V lost 0 bases to trimming and J lost 7 bases, with 13 bases between them. In germline, CDR1 is ENHRY, CDR2 SYGVKD. CDR3 size: 15 residues.

The clonotype comes from a woman aged 45-60 years with Graves' hyperthyroidism. The chain employs TRBV10-3 and TRBJ1-5; TRBD1 might be the D (6 bases). Material for sequencing was blood. Here the CDR3 reads CAISESRAGDQPQHF. CDR3 DNA sequence: TGTGCCATCAGTGAGTCGAGGGCAGGGGACCAGCCCCAGCATTTT.